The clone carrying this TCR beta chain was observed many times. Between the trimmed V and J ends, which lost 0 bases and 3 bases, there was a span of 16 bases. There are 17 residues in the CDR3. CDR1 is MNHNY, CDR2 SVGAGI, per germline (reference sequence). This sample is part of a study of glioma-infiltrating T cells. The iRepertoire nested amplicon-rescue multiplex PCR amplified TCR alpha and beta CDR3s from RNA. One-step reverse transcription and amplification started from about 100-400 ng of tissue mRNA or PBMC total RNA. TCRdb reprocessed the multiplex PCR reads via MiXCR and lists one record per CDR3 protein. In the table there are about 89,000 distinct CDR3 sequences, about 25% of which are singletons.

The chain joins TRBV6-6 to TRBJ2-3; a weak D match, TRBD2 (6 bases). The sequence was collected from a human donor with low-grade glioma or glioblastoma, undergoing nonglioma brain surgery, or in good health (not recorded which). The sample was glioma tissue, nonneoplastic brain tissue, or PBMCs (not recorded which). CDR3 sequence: CASSYSTGVRGTDTQYF. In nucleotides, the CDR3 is TGTGCCAGCAGTTACTCGACGGGGGTCCGGGGGACAGATACGCAGTATTTT.